Included here is one T cell receptor (beta chain) sequence, with context. What it recognizes is unknown. V was trimmed by 8 bases and J by 5 bases, leaving 20 bases between them. CDR3 length equals 15 residues. In germline, CDR1 is SGHNT, CDR2 YYREEE (reference sequence). The data stem from a study of cytomegalovirus exposure and HLA in healthy donors. Study findings and constraints: Specific recognition of CMV antigens was confirmed in vitro for three chains (all CMV-associated). Prior analysis indicated that the majority of TCR beta V segments exhibited productivity approximately 90% or approximately 30% of the time. In a later analysis, TCR beta V- and J-gene trimming was associated with a missense DCLRE1C variant.

With 60 Vbeta and 13 Jbeta primers, the PCR was carried out. Sequenced by immunoSEQ multiplex PCR; TCRdb stores in-frame clones only, minus some. The table includes approximately 180,000 clones, 80% to 85% detected once. The sequencing sample was made of PBMCs. This receptor was obtained from a woman aged 25 to 39 in good health and CMV-seronegative. The chain joins TRBV5-4 to TRBJ2-1; perhaps TRBD2 as D (6 bases). CDR3 amino acids: CASNPRQRADNEQFF. Here the CDR3 DNA reads TGTGCCAGTAACCCCCGTCAGCGGGCGGACAATGAGCAGTTCTTC.